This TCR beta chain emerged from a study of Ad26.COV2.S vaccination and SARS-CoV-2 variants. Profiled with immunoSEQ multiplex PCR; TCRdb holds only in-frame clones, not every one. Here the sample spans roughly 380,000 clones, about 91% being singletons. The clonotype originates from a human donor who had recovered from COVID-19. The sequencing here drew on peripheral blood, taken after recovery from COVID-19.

The CDR3, as DNA: TGCAGTGCTTTGGGGGTGGAGCAGTTCTTC. Encoded protein: CSALGVEQFF. The chain combines TRBV20-1 with TRBJ2-1; D tentatively reads TRBD1 or TRBD2 (5 bases each). The V gene lost 5 bases and the J gene lost 10 bases, with 9 bases spanning the gap. The CDR3 consists of 10 residues. The V gene's germline CDR1 is DFQATT and CDR2 SNEGSKA (reference sequence).